This section outlines one T cell receptor (beta chain) sequence together with its context. The length of the CDR3 is 16 residues. The germline gives CDR1 SGHRS, CDR2 YFSETQ. Deletions cut 4 bases from V and 3 bases from J, with 17 bases between. The assay was immunoSEQ multiplex PCR, and TCRdb's table has in-frame clones only and misses some. Of roughly 1,600,000 clones in the sample, around 98.5% were seen once. The sample comes from a study of shared clonotypes between healthy human individuals. The chain joins TRBV5-1 to TRBJ2-4, with TRBD1 as a possible D gene (6 bases). The TCR sequence derives from a man in his thirties or forties in good health. Sequencing was carried out using naive CD4+ T cells sorted from blood. Sample subset: CD45RA+ positively selected. CDR3 in amino acids: CASSVNRASDKNIQYF. In DNA form, the CDR3 reads TGCGCCAGCAGCGTAAACAGGGCGAGCGACAAAAACATTCAGTACTTC.